This T cell receptor (beta chain) derives from a study of T cells in Graves' hyperthyroidism and ophthalmopathy. General study points: Ophthalmopathy, as predicted by the model, came a median roughly 6.5 months after the prediction.

RNA transcripts gave rise to amplified TCR beta CDR3 regions. In the first-round RT-PCR of the TCR CDR3, the HTBI primer set was used. TCRdb reprocessed the multiplex PCR reads with MiXCR, giving one entry per CDR3 protein. The table has a few hundred thousand distinct CDR3 sequences, 20% to 25% seen once. Patients were aged 18 to 65, had disease duration under 2 months, and had newly diagnosed hyperthyroidism. Diagnoses rested on clinical symptoms, serum thyroxine and TRAb, thyroid ultrasound and orbital computed tomography. Notes on this clonotype: The antigen is unknown.

The V and J ends lost 6 bases and 0 bases respectively, with 11 bases between them. The CDR3 consists of 14 residues. Per the germline V gene, CDR1 is DFQATT and CDR2 is SNEGSKA (reference sequence). The chain uses TRBV20-1 and TRBJ2-2; a weak D match, TRBD2 (5 bases). The material sequenced was blood. The receptor comes from a man in his fifties with Graves' hyperthyroidism. CDR3 residues: CSANPTTNTGELFF. The DNA of the CDR3 is TGCAGTGCCAACCCGACTACGAACACCGGGGAGCTGTTTTTT.